One sample yielded the 14 T cell receptor beta chains listed below, sequenced in a study of blood T cells in healthy people across ages. Alongside a J-beta primer mix, a sample-barcoded 5' primer served in a second PCR lasting roughly 7 to 11 cycles. In TCRdb, the 5' RACE reads were re-called with MiXCR into one record per CDR3 protein. Among about 670,000 distinct CDR3 sequences listed, over 40% were seen once. The sample taken for sequencing was blood. The source is a woman older than 75 in good health.

Worth noting for this clonotype: A read error is possible here, since a much larger clone lies one base away. This sequence joins TRBV7-9 and TRBJ1-2; D is perhaps TRBD1 (6 bases). This CDR3 spans 16 amino acids. Per the germline V gene, CDR1 is SEHNR and CDR2 is FQNEAQ (reference sequence). The DNA for the CDR3 is TGTGCCAGCAGCTACCGGGTGGGGGGCTCTAACCATGGCTACACCTTC. This translates into CASSYRVGGSNHGYTF.

The chain uses TRBV24-1 and TRBJ2-3, with TRBD2 matching over 13 bases. After removal of 5 bases from V and 4 bases from J, the junction contained 5 bases not matched to a gene. The CDR3 is 16 residues long. Germline V lookup: CDR1 KGHDR, CDR2 SFDVKD. The CDR3 nucleotides are TGTGCCACCAGTGCTGGACTAGCGGGAGAATCAGATACGCAGTATTTT. Its translation: CATSAGLAGESDTQYF.

CDR3: CASSQGQENTGELFF. DNA for the CDR3: TGTGCCAGCAGCCAGGGACAGGAGAACACCGGGGAGCTGTTTTTT. The chain is built from TRBV4-2 and TRBJ2-2; TRBD1 aligns across 8 bases. This CDR3 contains 15 residues. Losses at the gene ends were 3 bases for V and 1 base for J; bases not matched to a gene: 1. Germline loops: CDR1 LGHNA, CDR2 YNFKEQ.

This chain connects TRBV14 to TRBJ2-3; no firm D call. Germline loops: CDR1 SGHDN, CDR2 FVKESK. Trimming removed 6 bases at V and 5 bases at J, with 6 bases between. The length of the CDR3 is 11 residues. CDR3 loop: CASSQIDTQYF. CDR3 nucleotide sequence: TGTGCCAGCAGTCAGATAGATACGCAGTATTTT.

V gene TRBV7-9 combines with J gene TRBJ1-2; no definite D call. Trimming took 1 base from V and 4 from J, leaving 7 bases between them. The length of the CDR3 is 13 residues. The germline V gene has CDR1 SEHNR and CDR2 FQNEAQ (reference sequence). This CDR3 reads CASSLDSIYGYTF. CDR3 nucleotide sequence: TGTGCCAGCAGCTTAGACAGCATCTATGGCTACACCTTC.

This sequence joins TRBV9 and TRBJ2-1; D is perhaps TRBD2 (6 bases). Judging by the DNA end, TRBJ2-7 fits better; the J call may be wrong. Looked up from germline, CDR1 is SGDLS and CDR2 is YYNGEE. This CDR3 contains 16 residues. The CDR3 reads CASSVGGRTTYNEQYF. The DNA of the CDR3 is TGTGCCAGCAGCGTAGGGGGGAGGACGACCTACAATGAGCAGTACTTC.

This clonotype was seen repeatedly, ten times or more. CDR3 coding DNA: TGCAGTGCTAGTGACCCCCGCAAGTCTGAAGCTTTCTTT. It codes for CSASDPRKSEAFF. J is TRBJ1-1 and V is TRBV20-1; D call uncertain. Germline V gene sequence: CDR1 DFQATT, CDR2 SNEGSKA (reference sequence). V was clipped by 3 bases and J by 6 bases, with 14 bases between them. This CDR3 is 13 amino acids long.

This clonotype was observed a handful of times. This rearrangement joins TRBV3-1 to TRBJ2-1; tentatively, D is TRBD1 or TRBD2 (5 bases each). The germline V gene has CDR1 LGHDT and CDR2 YNNKEL (reference sequence). This CDR3 has 15 amino acids. V lost 5 bases, J lost 0 bases, and 11 bases lay in between. CDR3 nucleotides: TGTGCCAGCAGCTACCGGGACGACTCCTACAATGAGCAGTTCTTC. Residues: CASSYRDDSYNEQFF.

A few counts support this clonotype. The chain uses TRBV12-3 or TRBV12-4 and TRBJ1-6, with a possible D match to TRBD1 (6 bases). V dropped 7 bases and J dropped 7 bases, with 14 bases sitting between them. The CDR3 contains 14 residues. The CDR3 protein is CASNLGHPNSPLHF. The CDR3 DNA is TGTGCCAGCAATTTGGGACACCCGAATTCACCCCTCCACTTT.

The chain links TRBV2 to TRBJ2-7; no reliable D call. This CDR3 contains 14 residues. V gave up 7 bases and J gave up 3 bases, with 16 bases separating them. Looked up from germline, CDR1 is SNHLY and CDR2 is FYNNEI. This CDR3 is CASKEAPANYEQYF. The CDR3 DNA sequence: TGTGCCAGCAAAGAAGCGCCTGCTAACTACGAGCAGTACTTC.

There are many counts of this clonotype. The chain joins TRBV4-1 to TRBJ2-3, with D possibly TRBD2 on 5 matching bases. V lost 5 bases and J 4 bases, leaving 10 bases between the germline ends. Germline V gene lookup returns CDR1 MGHRA and CDR2 YSYEKL. The CDR3 length is 13 residues. The CDR3: CASSKRSADTQYF. The CDR3 DNA reads as TGCGCCAGCAGCAAACGTAGCGCAGATACGCAGTATTTT.

The genes are TRBV7-2 and TRBJ2-1, with 7 bases matching TRBD1. This CDR3 has 15 residues. V lost 2 bases to trimming and J lost 2 bases; unmatched junction nucleotides: 3. The V gene's germline CDR1 is SGHTA and CDR2 FQGNSA. This chain's CDR3 is CASSLHQGAYNEQFF. For the CDR3, the DNA is TGTGCCAGCAGCTTACACCAGGGGGCCTACAATGAGCAGTTCTTC.

The chain recombines TRBV2 with TRBJ2-6; D remains unclear. The CDR3 is 18 amino acids. The germline V and J ends were trimmed by 3 bases and 3 bases, with 18 bases remaining between them. Per germline, CDR1 SNHLY and CDR2 FYNNEI. The CDR3 nucleotides read TGTGCCAGCAGTGATAACAGCCAGTGGCAAAGTGGGGCCAACGTCCTGACTTTC. Residues: CASSDNSQWQSGANVLTF.

The V and J genes are TRBV20-1 and TRBJ2-2, with D perhaps matching TRBD1 (6 bases). The germline V gene has CDR1 DFQATT and CDR2 SNEGSKA (reference sequence). The V end was cut by 5 bases, the J end by 6 bases, with 16 bases between. This CDR3 has 14 residues. This chain's CDR3 is CSASDSPPPGELFF. In DNA form, the CDR3 reads TGCAGTGCTTCGGACAGTCCCCCCCCCGGGGAGCTGTTTTTT.